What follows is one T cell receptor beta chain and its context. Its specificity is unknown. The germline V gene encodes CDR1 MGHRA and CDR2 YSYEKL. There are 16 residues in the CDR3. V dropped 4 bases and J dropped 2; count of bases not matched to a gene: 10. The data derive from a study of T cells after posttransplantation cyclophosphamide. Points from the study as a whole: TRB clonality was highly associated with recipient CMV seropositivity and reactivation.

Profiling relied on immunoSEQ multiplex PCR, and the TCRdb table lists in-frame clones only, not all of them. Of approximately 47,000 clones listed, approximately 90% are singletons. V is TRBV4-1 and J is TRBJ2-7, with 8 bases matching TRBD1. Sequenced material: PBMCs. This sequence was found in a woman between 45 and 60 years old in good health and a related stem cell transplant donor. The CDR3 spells CASSRRDGTGPYEQYF. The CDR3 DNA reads TGCGCCAGCAGCCGTAGGGACGGGACAGGTCCCTACGAGCAGTACTTC.